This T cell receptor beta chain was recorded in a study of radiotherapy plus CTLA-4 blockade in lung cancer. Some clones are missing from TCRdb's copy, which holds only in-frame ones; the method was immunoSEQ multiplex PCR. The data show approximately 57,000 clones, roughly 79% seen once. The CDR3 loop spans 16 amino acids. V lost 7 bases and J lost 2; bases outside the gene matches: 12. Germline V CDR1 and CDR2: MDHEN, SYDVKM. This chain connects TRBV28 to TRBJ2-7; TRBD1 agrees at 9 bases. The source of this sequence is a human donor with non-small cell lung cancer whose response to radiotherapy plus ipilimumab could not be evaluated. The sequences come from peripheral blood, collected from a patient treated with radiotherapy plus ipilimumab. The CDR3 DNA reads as TGTGCCAGCACCACCGCCGGGACAGGGACACCCTACGAGCAGTACTTC. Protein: CASTTAGTGTPYEQYF. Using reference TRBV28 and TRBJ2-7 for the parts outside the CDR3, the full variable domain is DVKVTQSSRYLVKRTGEKVFLECVQDMDHENMFWYRQDPGLGLRLIYFSYDVKMKEKGDIPEGYSVSREKKERFSLILESASTNQTSMYLCASTTAGTGTPYEQYFGPGTRLTVT.